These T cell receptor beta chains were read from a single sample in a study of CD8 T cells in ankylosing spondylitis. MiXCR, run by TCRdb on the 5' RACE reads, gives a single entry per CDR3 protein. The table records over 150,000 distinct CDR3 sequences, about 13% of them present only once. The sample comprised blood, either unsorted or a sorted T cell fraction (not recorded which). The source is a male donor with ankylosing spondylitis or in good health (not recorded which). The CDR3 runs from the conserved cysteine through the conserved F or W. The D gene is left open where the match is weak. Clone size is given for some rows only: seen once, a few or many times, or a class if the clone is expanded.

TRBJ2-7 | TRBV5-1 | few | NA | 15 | CASSLEVAEVYEQYF | TGCGCCAGCAGCTTGGAAGTAGCGGAGGTCTACGAGCAGTACTTC
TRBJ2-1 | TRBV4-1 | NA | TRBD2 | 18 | CASSQEGPGLAGDNEQFF | TGCGCCAGCAGCCAAGAGGGGCCGGGACTAGCGGGGGACAATGAGCAGTTCTTC
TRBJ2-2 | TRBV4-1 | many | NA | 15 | CASSHRFSETGELFF | TGCGCCAGCAGCCATCGTTTCTCGGAAACCGGGGAGCTGTTTTTT
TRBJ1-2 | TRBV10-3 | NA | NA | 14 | CAISETKGMYGYTF | TGTGCCATCAGTGAGACTAAGGGCATGTACGGCTACACCTTC
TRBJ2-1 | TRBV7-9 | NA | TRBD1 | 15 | CASSLGQGAKDEQFF | TGTGCCAGCAGCTTGGGACAGGGGGCTAAAGATGAGCAGTTCTTC
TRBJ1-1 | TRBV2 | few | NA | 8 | CASGEAFF | TGTGCCAGCGGTGAAGCTTTCTTT
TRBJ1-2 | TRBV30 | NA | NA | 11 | CAWSGGGGYTF | TGTGCCTGGAGTGGGGGTGGTGGCTACACCTTC
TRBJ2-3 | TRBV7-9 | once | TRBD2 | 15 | CASSFTGGSEDTQYF | TGTGCCAGCAGCTTCACGGGGGGTTCAGAGGATACGCAGTATTTT
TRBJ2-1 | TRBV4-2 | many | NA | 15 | CASSQEGGQYNEQFF | TGTGCCAGCAGCCAAGAGGGAGGACAGTACAATGAGCAGTTCTTC
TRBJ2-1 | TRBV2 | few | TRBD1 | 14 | CASRDRDFYNEQFF | TGTGCCAGCCGGGACAGGGATTTCTACAATGAGCAGTTCTTC